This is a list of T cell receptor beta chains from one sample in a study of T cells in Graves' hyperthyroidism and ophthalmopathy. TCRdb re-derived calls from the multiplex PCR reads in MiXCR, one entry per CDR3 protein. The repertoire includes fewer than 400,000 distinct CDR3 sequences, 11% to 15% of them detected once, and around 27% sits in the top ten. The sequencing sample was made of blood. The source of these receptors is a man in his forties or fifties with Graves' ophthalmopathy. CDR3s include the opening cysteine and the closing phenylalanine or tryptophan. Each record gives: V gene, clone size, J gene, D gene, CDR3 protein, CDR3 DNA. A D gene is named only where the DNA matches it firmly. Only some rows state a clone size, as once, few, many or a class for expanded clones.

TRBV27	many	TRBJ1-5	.	CASKFPRDSNQPQHF	TGTGCCAGCAAATTCCCAAGGGACAGCAATCAGCCCCAGCATTTT
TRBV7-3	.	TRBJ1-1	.	CASTAGGGTEAFF	TGTGCCAGCACCGCGGGGGGCGGGACTGAAGCTTTCTTT
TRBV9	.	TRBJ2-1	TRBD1	CASSGTRGQGHNEQFF	TGTGCCAGCAGCGGGACCAGGGGACAGGGACACAATGAGCAGTTCTTC
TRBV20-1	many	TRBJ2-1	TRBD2	CSARDLSGRAGGNEQFF	TGCAGTGCTAGAGACCTTAGCGGGAGGGCCGGGGGCAATGAGCAGTTCTTC
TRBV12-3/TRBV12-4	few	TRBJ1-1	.	CASEEGGLNTEAFF	TGTGCCAGCGAAGAAGGAGGCTTGAACACTGAAGCTTTCTTT
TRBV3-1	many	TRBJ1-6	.	CASSQVENSPLHF	TGTGCCAGCAGCCAAGTGGAGAATTCACCCCTCCACTTT
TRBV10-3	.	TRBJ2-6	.	CATKQGLGSGANVLTF	TGTGCCACCAAACAAGGCTTGGGCTCTGGGGCCAACGTCCTGACTTTC
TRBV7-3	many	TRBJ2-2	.	CASSFNVNTGELFF	TGTGCCAGCAGCTTTAATGTGAACACCGGGGAGCTGTTTTTT
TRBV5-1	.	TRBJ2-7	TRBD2	CTSSKEGLAREFYEQYF	TGCACCAGCAGCAAGGAGGGACTAGCGAGAGAATTTTACGAGCAGTACTTC
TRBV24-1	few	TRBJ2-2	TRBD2	CATSEHGLAGTGELFF	TGTGCCACCAGTGAGCATGGACTAGCGGGAACCGGGGAGCTGTTTTTT
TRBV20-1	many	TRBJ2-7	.	CSALALGGALYEQYF	TGCAGTGCTCTTGCCCTTGGCGGAGCTCTCTACGAGCAGTACTTC
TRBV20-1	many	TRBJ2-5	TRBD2	CSAPTGTSGTETQYF	TGCAGTGCCCCAACCGGGACTAGCGGGACGGAGACCCAGTACTTC
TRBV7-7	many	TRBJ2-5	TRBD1	CASSSGRGLETQYF	TGTGCTAGCAGCTCTGGCAGGGGGTTGGAGACCCAGTACTTC
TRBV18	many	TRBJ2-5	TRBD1	CASSPLDRVETQYF	TGTGCCAGCTCACCTTTGGACAGGGTGGAGACCCAGTACTTC